This TCR beta chain was identified during a study of blood T cell repertoires in COVID-19. Study-level background: Specimens from acute and convalescent COVID-19 originated in the United States, Italy and Spain. PBMCs, B-cell-depleted T cells, or T cells were the source of the cDNA or gDNA that made up the material.

The CDR3 extends over 16 amino acids. The V and J ends lost 3 bases and 0 bases respectively, with 18 bases between them. CDR1 SQVTM and CDR2 ANQGSEA come from the germline V gene. Original processing methods: Using reference gene primer amplification, nucleated cell counts were estimated. Assay: immunoSEQ multiplex PCR; the TCRdb copy retains only in-frame clones and omits some. Clone size and V and J calls were adopted from that table, with D and trimming inferred from the DNA. Here the sample spans 200,000 to 300,000 clones, about 86% being singletons. This receptor was taken from a woman aged 25 to 39 who had recovered from COVID-19. The V call is TRBV29-1, the J call TRBJ2-7, with D possibly being TRBD1 (6 bases). Sequencing was done on a sample of peripheral blood. CDR3 nucleotide sequence: TGCAGCGTTGAGTGGGTTCGGGCAGGGGCCTCCTACGAGCAGTACTTC. Its protein is CSVEWVRAGASYEQYF.